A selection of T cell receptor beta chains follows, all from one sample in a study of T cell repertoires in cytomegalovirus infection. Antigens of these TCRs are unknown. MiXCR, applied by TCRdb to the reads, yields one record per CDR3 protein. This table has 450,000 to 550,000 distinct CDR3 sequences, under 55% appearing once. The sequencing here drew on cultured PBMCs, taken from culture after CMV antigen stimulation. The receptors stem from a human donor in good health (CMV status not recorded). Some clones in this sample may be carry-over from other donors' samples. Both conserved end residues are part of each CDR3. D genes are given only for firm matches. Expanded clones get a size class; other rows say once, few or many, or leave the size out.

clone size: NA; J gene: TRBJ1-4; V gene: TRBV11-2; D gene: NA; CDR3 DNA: TGTGCCAGCAGCTTAAAGTCTAAGGGGGGTGAAAAACTGTTTTTT; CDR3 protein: CASSLKSKGGEKLFF
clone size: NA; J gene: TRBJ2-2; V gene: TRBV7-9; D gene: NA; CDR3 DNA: TGTGCCAGCTTTCCAGGAGCCAGGGGACTCACCGCGAACACCGGGGAGCTGTTTTTT; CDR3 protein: CASFPGARGLTANTGELFF
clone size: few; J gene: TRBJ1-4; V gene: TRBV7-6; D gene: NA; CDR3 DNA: TGTGCCAGCAGCTGGGTACCCCGGGAGACCAAAAATGAAAAACTGTTTTTT; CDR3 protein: CASSWVPRETKNEKLFF
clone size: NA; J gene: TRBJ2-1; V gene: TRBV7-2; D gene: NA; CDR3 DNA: TGTGCCAGCAGCCGGGGGCCTCTAAGCTCCTACAATGAGCAGTTCTTC; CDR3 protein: CASSRGPLSSYNEQFF
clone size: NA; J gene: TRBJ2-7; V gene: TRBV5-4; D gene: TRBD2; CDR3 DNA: TGTGCCAGCACCTTCCTGAAGACTAGCGCCTCCTACGAGCAGTACTTC; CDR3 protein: CASTFLKTSASYEQYF
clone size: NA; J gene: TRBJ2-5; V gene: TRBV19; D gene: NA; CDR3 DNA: TGTGCCACCACCGGAGGTAGCACTCAAGAGACCCAGTACTTC; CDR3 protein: CATTGGSTQETQYF
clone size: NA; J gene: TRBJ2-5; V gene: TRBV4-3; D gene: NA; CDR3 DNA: TGCGCCAGCAGCCAAGTTATCCAAGAGACCCAGTACTTC; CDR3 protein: CASSQVIQETQYF
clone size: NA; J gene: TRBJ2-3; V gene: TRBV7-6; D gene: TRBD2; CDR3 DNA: TGTGCCAGCAGCTTCCCGGCGGGGGGACCCTCACCCACAGATACGCAGTATTTT; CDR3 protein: CASSFPAGGPSPTDTQYF
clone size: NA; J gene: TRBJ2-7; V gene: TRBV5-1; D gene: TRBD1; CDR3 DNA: TGCGCCAGCAGCATGGGACAGGTCTCCTACGAGCAGTACTTC; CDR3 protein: CASSMGQVSYEQYF
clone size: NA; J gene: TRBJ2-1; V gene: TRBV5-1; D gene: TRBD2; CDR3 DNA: TGCGCCAGCAGCTTGGGGAACCGGGGGGGAACCAATGAGCAGTTCTTC; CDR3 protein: CASSLGNRGGTNEQFF
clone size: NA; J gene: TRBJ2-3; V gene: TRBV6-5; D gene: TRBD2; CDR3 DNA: TGTGCCAGCACCCGGGGGGGCCGGGGCACAGATACGCAGTATTTT; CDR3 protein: CASTRGGRGTDTQYF
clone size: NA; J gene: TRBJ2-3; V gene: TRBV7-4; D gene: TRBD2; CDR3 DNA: TGTGCCAGCAGCTTAACCACCCCGGGACTAGGGATAAGCACAGATACGCAGTATTTT; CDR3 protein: CASSLTTPGLGISTDTQYF
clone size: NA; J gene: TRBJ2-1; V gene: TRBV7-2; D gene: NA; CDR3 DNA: TGTGCCAGCAGCATAGCTAACAATGAGCAGTTCTTC; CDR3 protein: CASSIANNEQFF
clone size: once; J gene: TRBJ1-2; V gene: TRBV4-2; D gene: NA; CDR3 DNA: TGTGCCAGCAGCCAAGAGGGCGGGACTTACACCTTC; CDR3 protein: CASSQEGGTYTF
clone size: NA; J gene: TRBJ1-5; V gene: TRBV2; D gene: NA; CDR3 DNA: TGTGCCAGCAGGGCGTTTCCTGGAGGTGATCAGCCCCAGCATTTT; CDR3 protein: CASRAFPGGDQPQHF
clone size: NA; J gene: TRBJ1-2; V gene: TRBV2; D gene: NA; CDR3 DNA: TGTGCCAGCATGGGGAGACCCCTCTATGGCTACACCTTC; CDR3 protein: CASMGRPLYGYTF
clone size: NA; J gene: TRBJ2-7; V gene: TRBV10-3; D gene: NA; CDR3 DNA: TGTGCCATCAGTGAGTCGCGGGTTTCCTACGAGCAGTACTTC; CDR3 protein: CAISESRVSYEQYF
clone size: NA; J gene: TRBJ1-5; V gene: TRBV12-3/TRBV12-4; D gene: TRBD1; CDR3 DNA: TGTGCCAGCAGTCCAGACAGGGGATATAGCAATCAGCCCCAGCATTTT; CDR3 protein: CASSPDRGYSNQPQHF
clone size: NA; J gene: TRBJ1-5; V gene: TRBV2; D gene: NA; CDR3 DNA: TGTGCCAGCAGTGAAACGGCGGGGGAAAATCAGCCCCAGCATTTT; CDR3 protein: CASSETAGENQPQHF
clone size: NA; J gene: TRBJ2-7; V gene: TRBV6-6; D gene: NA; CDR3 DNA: TGTGCCAGCAGTTGGGCTCCTCAGCGTTACGAGCAGTACTTC; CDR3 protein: CASSWAPQRYEQYF
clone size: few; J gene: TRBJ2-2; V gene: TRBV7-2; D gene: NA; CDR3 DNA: TGTGCCAGCAGTCGAGGGGGGGATTCCCGAAACACCGGGGAGCTGTTTTTT; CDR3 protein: CASSRGGDSRNTGELFF
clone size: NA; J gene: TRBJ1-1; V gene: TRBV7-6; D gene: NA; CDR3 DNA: TGTGCCAGCAGCTTAGCGCGGGGGGCTGAAGCTTTCTTT; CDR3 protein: CASSLARGAEAFF
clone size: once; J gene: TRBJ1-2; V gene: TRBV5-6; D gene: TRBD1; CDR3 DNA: TGTGCCAGCAGCCAGATGTTTACAGGGGGCATTAACTATGGCTACACCTTC; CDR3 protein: CASSQMFTGGINYGYTF
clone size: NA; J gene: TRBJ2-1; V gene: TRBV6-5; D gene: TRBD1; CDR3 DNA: TGTGCCAGCAGCCTCCGAGGGGGCGGGTATGAGCAGTTCTTC; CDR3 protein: CASSLRGGGYEQFF
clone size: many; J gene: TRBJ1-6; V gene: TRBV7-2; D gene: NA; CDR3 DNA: TGTGCCAGCAGCTTCCCTTTAGGCGGGTATAATTCACCCCTCCACTTT; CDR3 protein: CASSFPLGGYNSPLHF
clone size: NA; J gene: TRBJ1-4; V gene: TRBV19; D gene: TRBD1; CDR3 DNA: TGTGCCACCTCGACAGGGCATGCAACTAATGAAAAACTGTTTTTT; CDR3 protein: CATSTGHATNEKLFF
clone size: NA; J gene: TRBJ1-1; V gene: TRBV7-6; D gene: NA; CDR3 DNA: TGTGCCAGCAGCCTTCGGACCGGGGCCACTGAAGCTTTCTTT; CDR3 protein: CASSLRTGATEAFF
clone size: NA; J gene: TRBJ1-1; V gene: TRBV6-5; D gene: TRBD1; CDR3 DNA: TGTGCCAGCTACAGGGGGGGGAACACTGAAGCTTTCTTT; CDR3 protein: CASYRGGNTEAFF
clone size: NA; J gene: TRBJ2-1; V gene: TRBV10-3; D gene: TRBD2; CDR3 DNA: TGTGCCGCCCTGGGACTAGCGGGGGGGCACAATGAGCAGTTCTTC; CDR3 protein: CAALGLAGGHNEQFF
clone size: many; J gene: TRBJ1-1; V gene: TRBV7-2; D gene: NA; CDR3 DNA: TGTGCCAGCAGCCCAGCGGGGTTGGGTGAAGCTTTCTTT; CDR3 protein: CASSPAGLGEAFF
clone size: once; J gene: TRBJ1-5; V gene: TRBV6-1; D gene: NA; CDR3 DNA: TGTGCCAGCAGTGAACCTCGGGGAGGGCAGAATCAGCCCCAGCATTTT; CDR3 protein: CASSEPRGGQNQPQHF
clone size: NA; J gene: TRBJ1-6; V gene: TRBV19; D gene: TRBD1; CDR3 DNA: TGTGCCAGTAGTTTGGGGACAGCCTATAATTCACCCCTCCACTTT; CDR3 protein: CASSLGTAYNSPLHF
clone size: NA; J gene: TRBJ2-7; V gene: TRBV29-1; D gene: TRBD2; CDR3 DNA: TGCAGCGTTGGCAGGAGCGGGAGTTACGAGCAGTACTTC; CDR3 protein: CSVGRSGSYEQYF
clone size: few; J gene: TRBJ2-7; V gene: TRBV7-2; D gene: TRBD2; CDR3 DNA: TGTGCCAGCACCGCGGAACTAGCGGGGGAATACCGCCTCTCCTACGAGCAGTACTTC; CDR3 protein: CASTAELAGEYRLSYEQYF
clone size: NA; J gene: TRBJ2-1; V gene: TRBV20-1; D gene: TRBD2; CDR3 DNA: TGCAGTGCTAGGTCTGTCTTGCCTAGCGGGGGACGCTCCTACAATGAGCAGTTCTTC; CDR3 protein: CSARSVLPSGGRSYNEQFF
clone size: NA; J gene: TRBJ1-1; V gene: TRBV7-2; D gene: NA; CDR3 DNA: TGTGCCAGCAGCTTAGTTCTTCGGGGGGACACTGAAGCTTTCTTT; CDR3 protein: CASSLVLRGDTEAFF
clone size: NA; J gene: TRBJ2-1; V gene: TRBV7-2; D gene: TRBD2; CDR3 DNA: TGTGCCAGCAGCTTAGAAGGGCTAGCGGGGGGCAATGAGCAGTTCTTC; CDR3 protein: CASSLEGLAGGNEQFF
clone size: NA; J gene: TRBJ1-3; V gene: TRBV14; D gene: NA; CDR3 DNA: TGTGCCAGCAGCCAAGAGAGCTTTTACGGGACCATATATTTT; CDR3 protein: CASSQESFYGTIYF
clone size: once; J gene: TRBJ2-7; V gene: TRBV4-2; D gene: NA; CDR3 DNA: TGTGCCAGCAGCCAAGAGGCGGGACACCCCTACGAGCAGTACTTC; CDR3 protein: CASSQEAGHPYEQYF
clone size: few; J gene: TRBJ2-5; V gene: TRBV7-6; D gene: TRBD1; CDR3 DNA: TGTGCCAGCAGCGGCCGGGACAGGGGGCCCCGGGAGACCCAGTACTTC; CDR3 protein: CASSGRDRGPRETQYF
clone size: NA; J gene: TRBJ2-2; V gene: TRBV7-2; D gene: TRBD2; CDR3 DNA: TGTGACAGCAGCCGGCTGGGACTAGCGGAAACGAACACCGGGGAGCTGTTTTTT; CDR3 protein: CDSSRLGLAETNTGELFF
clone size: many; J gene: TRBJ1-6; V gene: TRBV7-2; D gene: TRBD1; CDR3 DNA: TGTGCCAGCAGGGTCCGGACAGGGGCTAATAATTCACCCCTCCACTTT; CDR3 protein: CASRVRTGANNSPLHF
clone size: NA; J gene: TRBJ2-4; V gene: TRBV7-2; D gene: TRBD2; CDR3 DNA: TGTGCCAGCAGCCGAGGACTAGCTGGGGACATTCAGTACTTC; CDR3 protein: CASSRGLAGDIQYF
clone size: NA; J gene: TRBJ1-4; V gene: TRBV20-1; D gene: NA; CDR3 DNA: TGCAGTGCTAGAAGGGGAGGTGAAAAACTGTTTTTT; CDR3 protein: CSARRGGEKLFF
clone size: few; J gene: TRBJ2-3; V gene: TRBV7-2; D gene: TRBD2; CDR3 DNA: TGTGCCAGCAGCTTTCGGACTAGCGGAGATACGCAGTATTTT; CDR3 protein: CASSFRTSGDTQYF
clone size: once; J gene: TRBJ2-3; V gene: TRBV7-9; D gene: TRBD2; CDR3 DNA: TGTGCCAGCAGCCTCCCTGGACTAGCGGGGACAGATACGCAGTATTTT; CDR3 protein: CASSLPGLAGTDTQYF
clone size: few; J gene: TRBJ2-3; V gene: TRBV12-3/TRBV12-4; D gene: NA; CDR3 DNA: TGTGCCAGCACTCCCCTATCGAGCACAGATACGCAGTATTTT; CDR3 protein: CASTPLSSTDTQYF
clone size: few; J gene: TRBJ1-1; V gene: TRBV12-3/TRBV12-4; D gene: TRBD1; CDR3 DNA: TGTGCCAGCACCCCGACAGGGGTTAACACTGAAGCTTTCTTT; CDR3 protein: CASTPTGVNTEAFF
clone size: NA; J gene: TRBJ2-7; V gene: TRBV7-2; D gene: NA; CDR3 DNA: TGTGCCAGCAGCTTAGCTGGGGGGTTTATTTACGAGCAGTACTTC; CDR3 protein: CASSLAGGFIYEQYF
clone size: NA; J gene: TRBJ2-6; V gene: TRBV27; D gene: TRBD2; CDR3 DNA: TGTGCCAGCGGCGGGGGTCCCTCTGGGGCCAACGTCCTGACTTTC; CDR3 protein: CASGGGPSGANVLTF
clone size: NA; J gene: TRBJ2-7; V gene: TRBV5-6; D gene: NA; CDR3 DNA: TGTGCCAGCAGCTTGGGTCGGGTCTACGAGCAGTACTTC; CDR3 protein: CASSLGRVYEQYF
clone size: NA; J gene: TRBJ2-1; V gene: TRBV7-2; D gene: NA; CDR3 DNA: TGTGCCAGCAGCAGAGCCCTATACAATGAGCAGTTCTTC; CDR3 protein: CASSRALYNEQFF
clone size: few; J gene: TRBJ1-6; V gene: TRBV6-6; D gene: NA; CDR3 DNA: TGTGCCAGCAGTGCACAGGGCTTCTATAATTCACCCCTCCACTTT; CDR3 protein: CASSAQGFYNSPLHF
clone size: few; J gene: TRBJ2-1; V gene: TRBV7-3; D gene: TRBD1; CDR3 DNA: TGTGCCAGCGGCGGCCGGGACAGAAGATACAATGAGCAGTTCTTC; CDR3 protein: CASGGRDRRYNEQFF
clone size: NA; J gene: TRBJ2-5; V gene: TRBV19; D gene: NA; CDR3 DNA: TGTGCCAGTAGCCCTAGCCGTTGGGAGACCCAGTACTTC; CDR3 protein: CASSPSRWETQYF
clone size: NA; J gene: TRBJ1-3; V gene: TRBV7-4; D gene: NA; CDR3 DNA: TGTGCCAGCAGCCAACGGTGGGAGATGAACACCATATATTTT; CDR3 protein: CASSQRWEMNTIYF
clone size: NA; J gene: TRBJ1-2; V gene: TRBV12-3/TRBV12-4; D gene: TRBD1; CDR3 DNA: TGTGCCAGCAGTCCATCCCCCGGGACAGGCTATGGCTACACCTTC; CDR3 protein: CASSPSPGTGYGYTF
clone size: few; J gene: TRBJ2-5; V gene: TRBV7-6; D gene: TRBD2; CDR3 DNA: TGTGCCAGCAGCTTACTGGTTGGGACTAGCGGGGCAAAAGAGACCCAGTACTTC; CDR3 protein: CASSLLVGTSGAKETQYF
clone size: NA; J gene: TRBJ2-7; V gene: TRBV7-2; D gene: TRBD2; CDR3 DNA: TGTGCCAGCAGCGGACTAGCGGGAGAGGGCGACTACGAGCAGTACTTC; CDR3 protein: CASSGLAGEGDYEQYF